This is a list of T cell receptor beta chains from one sample in a study of vaccination and CD4 T cells after COVID-19. TCRdb analysed the PCR reads with MiXCR anew, one entry per CDR3 protein. Here the sample spans around 13,000 distinct CDR3 sequences, less than 35% being singletons. The antigens of these receptors remain unknown. Sequenced: CD4+ T cells from blood, cultured in vitro. The origin of the receptors is a human donor who had recovered from COVID-19. Each CDR3 is given with its conserved first and last residue. The order of the fields is J gene, clone size, CDR3 length, V gene, D gene, CDR3 DNA, CDR3 protein. D genes are given only for firm matches. Clone size, where shown, is once, few, many, or a class for clones that have expanded.

j_gene: TRBJ1-1
abundance: few
len: 12
v_gene: TRBV6-1
d_gene: TRBD1
CDR3nt: TGTGCCAGCAGCAACCGGGACAGGGGGCCTTTCTTT
CDR3aa: CASSNRDRGPFF

j_gene: TRBJ2-1
abundance: -
len: 15
v_gene: TRBV6-5
d_gene: -
CDR3nt: TGTGCCAGCAGCTTACTGGTCGGGTCCTACAATGAGCAGTTCTTC
CDR3aa: CASSLLVGSYNEQFF

j_gene: TRBJ2-5
abundance: -
len: 16
v_gene: TRBV2
d_gene: -
CDR3nt: TGTGCCAGCAGTGAAGGAGGTAGTTGGACTCAAGAGACCCAGTACTTC
CDR3aa: CASSEGGSWTQETQYF

j_gene: TRBJ2-5
abundance: few
len: 13
v_gene: TRBV6-1
d_gene: -
CDR3nt: TGTGCCAGCAGTGAAGGCCCAGGGGGGGGGGAGTACTTC
CDR3aa: CASSEGPGGGEYF

j_gene: TRBJ1-6
abundance: few
len: 16
v_gene: TRBV19
d_gene: -
CDR3nt: TGTGCCAGTAGTATGGGGGGTAGCTCCTATAATTCACCCCTCCACTTT
CDR3aa: CASSMGGSSYNSPLHF

j_gene: TRBJ2-3
abundance: -
len: 15
v_gene: TRBV24-1
d_gene: TRBD2
CDR3nt: TGTGCCACCAGTGATAGCGGGGGGTCCACAGATACGCAGTATTTT
CDR3aa: CATSDSGGSTDTQYF

j_gene: TRBJ1-2
abundance: -
len: 16
v_gene: TRBV10-1
d_gene: -
CDR3nt: TGCGCCAGCAGTTCCTCCTCGGGGACGGCGGCTTATGGCTACACCTTC
CDR3aa: CASSSSSGTAAYGYTF

j_gene: TRBJ2-1
abundance: few
len: 15
v_gene: TRBV19
d_gene: TRBD2
CDR3nt: TGTGCCAGTAGAGGACTAGCGGCCGTTGGAAATGAGCAGTTCTTC
CDR3aa: CASRGLAAVGNEQFF

j_gene: TRBJ1-1
abundance: -
len: 15
v_gene: TRBV5-6
d_gene: -
CDR3nt: TGTGCCAGCAGCTTGGGACGGTCCTGGGACACTGAAGCTTTCTTT
CDR3aa: CASSLGRSWDTEAFF

j_gene: TRBJ2-2
abundance: -
len: 16
v_gene: TRBV6-1
d_gene: TRBD1
CDR3nt: TGTGCCAGCAGTGAAACGGACAGGGTGGGGACCGGGGAGCTGTTTTTT
CDR3aa: CASSETDRVGTGELFF

j_gene: TRBJ1-2
abundance: -
len: 17
v_gene: TRBV5-6
d_gene: TRBD1
CDR3nt: TGTGCCAGCAGCCTGGAGGGGGCCCTTGGCCTGTACTATGGCTACACCTTC
CDR3aa: CASSLEGALGLYYGYTF

j_gene: TRBJ2-1
abundance: -
len: 15
v_gene: TRBV24-1
d_gene: TRBD1
CDR3nt: TGTGCCACCAGTGAAGAAGGGGGCGGCTACAATGAGCAGTTCTTC
CDR3aa: CATSEEGGGYNEQFF

j_gene: TRBJ2-1
abundance: few
len: 15
v_gene: TRBV11-3
d_gene: -
CDR3nt: TGTGCCAGCAGCTTAGTTAAAATAGGGGGATTGGAGCAGTTCTTC
CDR3aa: CASSLVKIGGLEQFF

j_gene: TRBJ1-5
abundance: few
len: 13
v_gene: TRBV29-1
d_gene: TRBD1
CDR3nt: TGCAGCGCCCGGGACAGGGAGGGACAGCCCCAGCATTTT
CDR3aa: CSARDREGQPQHF

j_gene: TRBJ2-7
abundance: -
len: 23
v_gene: TRBV12-3/TRBV12-4
d_gene: TRBD1
CDR3nt: TGTGCCAGCAGTTTTCGTGGGGGTTTGGGACAGGGGGCGCAGAAAGGGAGTTCTTCCGAGCAGTACTTC
CDR3aa: CASSFRGGLGQGAQKGSSSEQYF

j_gene: TRBJ1-1
abundance: few
len: 14
v_gene: TRBV7-9
d_gene: -
CDR3nt: TGTGCCAGCAGCTTGACGGGTCAGAACACTGAAGCTTTCTTT
CDR3aa: CASSLTGQNTEAFF

j_gene: TRBJ1-5
abundance: few
len: 14
v_gene: TRBV3-1
d_gene: -
CDR3nt: TGTGCCAGCAGCCAAGGGGTAAGGGGTCAGCCCCAGCATTTT
CDR3aa: CASSQGVRGQPQHF

j_gene: TRBJ1-2
abundance: few
len: 15
v_gene: TRBV12-3/TRBV12-4
d_gene: -
CDR3nt: TGTGCCAGCAGTCCCCCCGGCAGGCCCCTCTATGGCTACACCTTC
CDR3aa: CASSPPGRPLYGYTF

j_gene: TRBJ2-3
abundance: few
len: 17
v_gene: TRBV6-5
d_gene: TRBD2
CDR3nt: TGTGCCAGCAGTTACCGGCCTAGCGGGGGGACCACAGATACGCAGTATTTT
CDR3aa: CASSYRPSGGTTDTQYF

j_gene: TRBJ1-1
abundance: -
len: 14
v_gene: TRBV6-1
d_gene: -
CDR3nt: TGTGCCAGCACTCCAGTGTCTCGGGGCACTGAAGCTTTCTTT
CDR3aa: CASTPVSRGTEAFF

j_gene: TRBJ1-2
abundance: -
len: 12
v_gene: TRBV24-1
d_gene: -
CDR3nt: TGTGCCACCAGTGATTTCTCGGGGGGCTACACCTTC
CDR3aa: CATSDFSGGYTF

j_gene: TRBJ2-1
abundance: -
len: 15
v_gene: TRBV5-1
d_gene: TRBD1
CDR3nt: TGCGCCAGCAGCTCGCACGGACAGGGTGGGGATGAGCAGTTCTTC
CDR3aa: CASSSHGQGGDEQFF

j_gene: TRBJ1-5
abundance: few
len: 13
v_gene: TRBV6-1
d_gene: -
CDR3nt: TGTGCCACCTCGCCTCGAGAGAAAGAGCCCCAGCATTTT
CDR3aa: CATSPREKEPQHF

j_gene: TRBJ2-5
abundance: -
len: 15
v_gene: TRBV30
d_gene: TRBD1
CDR3nt: TGTGCCTGGAGGACAGGGCGATCCTTTCAAGAGACCCAGTACTTC
CDR3aa: CAWRTGRSFQETQYF

j_gene: TRBJ1-5
abundance: few
len: 16
v_gene: TRBV6-1
d_gene: -
CDR3nt: TGTGCCAGCAGATATCGACAGAGGGAAGGCAATCAGCCCCAGCATTTT
CDR3aa: CASRYRQREGNQPQHF

j_gene: TRBJ2-2
abundance: -
len: 15
v_gene: TRBV18
d_gene: TRBD1
CDR3nt: TGTGCCAGCTCACCCCGGACAGGGGGGACCGGGGAGCTGTTTTTT
CDR3aa: CASSPRTGGTGELFF

j_gene: TRBJ2-7
abundance: -
len: 15
v_gene: TRBV6-1
d_gene: -
CDR3nt: TGTGCCAGCAGCTCCCACGGGACTCCCCTTATTGCGCAGTACTTC
CDR3aa: CASSSHGTPLIAQYF

j_gene: TRBJ2-7
abundance: -
len: 15
v_gene: TRBV5-6
d_gene: -
CDR3nt: TGTGCCAGCAGTTTTGGACAGCTACTTACCTACGAGCAGTACTTC
CDR3aa: CASSFGQLLTYEQYF

j_gene: TRBJ2-1
abundance: -
len: 15
v_gene: TRBV12-5
d_gene: -
CDR3nt: TGTGCTAGTGGTTTGGGACCGAGATCTTACAATGAGCAGTTCTTC
CDR3aa: CASGLGPRSYNEQFF

j_gene: TRBJ2-5
abundance: few
len: 14
v_gene: TRBV18
d_gene: -
CDR3nt: TGTGCCAGCTCCCCTATGGAGGTTCGGGAGACCCAGTACTTC
CDR3aa: CASSPMEVRETQYF

j_gene: TRBJ1-2
abundance: -
len: 15
v_gene: TRBV2
d_gene: -
CDR3nt: TGTGCCAGCAGTGATGGGGCATCCAACAACTATGGCTACACCTTC
CDR3aa: CASSDGASNNYGYTF

j_gene: TRBJ1-3
abundance: -
len: 13
v_gene: TRBV7-2
d_gene: -
CDR3nt: TGTGCCAGCAGCAATGCGGCTGGAAACACCATATATTTT
CDR3aa: CASSNAAGNTIYF

j_gene: TRBJ2-2
abundance: few
len: 15
v_gene: TRBV6-1
d_gene: -
CDR3nt: TGTGCCAGCCCTCGGGCCGGACTGTTAACCGGGGAGCTGTTTTTT
CDR3aa: CASPRAGLLTGELFF

j_gene: TRBJ1-1
abundance: few
len: 18
v_gene: TRBV11-3
d_gene: TRBD1
CDR3nt: TGTGCCAGCAGCGACCCGCCGGGACAGGGGGCCCGGGACACTGAAGCTTTCTTT
CDR3aa: CASSDPPGQGARDTEAFF

j_gene: TRBJ1-1
abundance: few
len: 14
v_gene: TRBV18
d_gene: -
CDR3nt: TGTGCCAGCTCACCACCAGGGACGGCCATGAGGGCTTTCTTT
CDR3aa: CASSPPGTAMRAFF

j_gene: TRBJ2-7
abundance: few
len: 15
v_gene: TRBV11-2
d_gene: -
CDR3nt: TGTGCCAGCAGCTTAGGAGGGGCAGGGGCCTACGAGCAGTACTTC
CDR3aa: CASSLGGAGAYEQYF

j_gene: TRBJ2-6
abundance: -
len: 13
v_gene: TRBV7-2
d_gene: -
CDR3nt: TGTGCCAGCAGCTTAGGGGGGGCCAACGTCCTGACTTTC
CDR3aa: CASSLGGANVLTF

j_gene: TRBJ2-7
abundance: -
len: 15
v_gene: TRBV20-1
d_gene: TRBD2
CDR3nt: TGCAGTGCTAGAGATTCCCAGCGGGGGCTCTACGAGCAGTACTTC
CDR3aa: CSARDSQRGLYEQYF

j_gene: TRBJ1-1
abundance: -
len: 16
v_gene: TRBV12-3/TRBV12-4
d_gene: -
CDR3nt: TGTGCCAGCAGTCCTCTCAAGATATTGGGGAACACTGAAGCTTTCTTT
CDR3aa: CASSPLKILGNTEAFF

j_gene: TRBJ2-3
abundance: -
len: 13
v_gene: TRBV2
d_gene: TRBD1
CDR3nt: TGTGCCAGCGGGGGACAGGGGACAGATACGCAGTATTTT
CDR3aa: CASGGQGTDTQYF

j_gene: TRBJ1-1
abundance: few
len: 14
v_gene: TRBV19
d_gene: -
CDR3nt: TGTGCCAGTAGTATGGGTCGGCTGAACACTGAAGCTTTCTTT
CDR3aa: CASSMGRLNTEAFF

j_gene: TRBJ2-7
abundance: -
len: 14
v_gene: TRBV20-1
d_gene: TRBD2
CDR3nt: TGCAGTGCTACCAAGACTAGCGGGCCCTACGAGCAGTACTTC
CDR3aa: CSATKTSGPYEQYF

j_gene: TRBJ2-5
abundance: -
len: 18
v_gene: TRBV5-1
d_gene: TRBD1
CDR3nt: TGCGCCAGCCAAGCCCCGGGACAGGGGACAAAGTACCAAGAGACCCAGTACTTC
CDR3aa: CASQAPGQGTKYQETQYF

j_gene: TRBJ1-5
abundance: -
len: 15
v_gene: TRBV30
d_gene: TRBD1
CDR3nt: TGTGCCTGGAAATCGACAGGGCTTAGCAATCAGCCCCAGCATTTT
CDR3aa: CAWKSTGLSNQPQHF

j_gene: TRBJ2-2
abundance: -
len: 16
v_gene: TRBV5-1
d_gene: -
CDR3nt: TGCGCCAGCAGCTTTCAGAATTTGCAGAACACCGGGGAGCTGTTTTTT
CDR3aa: CASSFQNLQNTGELFF

j_gene: TRBJ2-4
abundance: few
len: 15
v_gene: TRBV7-9
d_gene: -
CDR3nt: TGTGCCAGCAGCCAGGACGGGGCCAAGGGAAACATTCAGTACTTC
CDR3aa: CASSQDGAKGNIQYF

j_gene: TRBJ2-3
abundance: few
len: 16
v_gene: TRBV10-1
d_gene: TRBD2
CDR3nt: TGCGCCAGCAGTGAAGGACTAGCGGATAGCACAGATACGCAGTATTTT
CDR3aa: CASSEGLADSTDTQYF